These T cell receptor beta chains were read from a single sample in a study of T cell changes during pregnancy in multiple sclerosis. Sequencing used immunoSEQ multiplex PCR; TCRdb keeps in-frame clones, though not all of them. The sample includes over 90,000 clones, 90% of them seen just once. This specimen consisted of peripheral blood, obtained in the second trimester of pregnancy. The source of these receptors is a female donor in good health, enrolled as a control in a pregnancy study. The CDR3 runs from the conserved cysteine through the conserved F or W. The D gene is left open where the match is weak. Expanded clones get a size class; other rows say once, few or many, or leave the size out.

V	J	D	size	CDR3	DNA
TRBV6-1	TRBJ1-2	NA	NA	CASSEGQIYGYTF	TGTGCCAGCAGTGAAGGACAGATCTATGGCTACACCTTC
TRBV6-5	TRBJ1-2	TRBD1	NA	CASSSPGTGDYGYTF	TGTGCCAGCAGTTCCCCCGGGACAGGAGACTATGGCTACACCTTC
TRBV11-1	TRBJ2-1	TRBD1	NA	CASSLTGVGSFF	TGTGCCAGCAGCTTGACAGGGGTCGGGAGTTTCTTC
TRBV19	TRBJ1-6	TRBD1	NA	CASSFIQGAGNSPLHF	TGTGCCAGTAGCTTTATACAGGGGGCAGGGAATTCACCCCTCCACTTT
TRBV5-8	TRBJ1-1	NA	NA	CASRRGPEAFF	TGTGCCAGCAGGCGGGGTCCTGAAGCTTTCTTT
TRBV5-8	TRBJ1-1	NA	NA	CASSLGALREAFF	TGTGCCAGCAGCTTAGGGGCCTTACGAGAAGCTTTCTTT
TRBV2	TRBJ2-5	TRBD2	NA	CASKISSGVETQYF	TGTGCCAGCAAGATAAGTAGCGGGGTTGAGACCCAGTACTTC
TRBV27	TRBJ1-2	TRBD1	NA	CASSLLQGVHGYTF	TGTGCCAGCAGTTTATTACAGGGGGTACATGGCTACACCTTC
TRBV27	TRBJ1-1	NA	NA	CASSSYPGVRGTEAFF	TGTGCCAGCAGTTCATACCCAGGGGTACGGGGCACTGAAGCTTTCTTT
TRBV9	TRBJ2-1	NA	NA	CASSPRGASYNEQFF	TGTGCCAGCAGCCCCCGGGGGGCCTCCTACAATGAGCAGTTCTTC
TRBV2	TRBJ2-3	NA	NA	CASSTDGPTDTQYF	TGTGCCAGCAGTACCGATGGCCCGACAGATACGCAGTATTTT
TRBV2	TRBJ1-5	TRBD1	NA	CASGPGQGHQPQHF	TGTGCCAGCGGGCCGGGACAGGGGCATCAGCCCCAGCATTTT
TRBV4-1	TRBJ2-7	NA	once	CASSQDNSEPYEQYF	TGCGCCAGCAGCCAAGATAACAGTGAACCTTACGAGCAGTACTTC
TRBV19	TRBJ2-1	NA	NA	CASRPSADTYNEQFF	TGTGCCAGTAGACCATCGGCAGACACCTACAATGAGCAGTTCTTC
TRBV27	TRBJ1-4	TRBD1	NA	CASINYRGGNEKLFF	TGTGCCAGCATTAATTACAGGGGTGGAAATGAAAAACTGTTTTTT
TRBV7-9	TRBJ2-5	TRBD2	NA	CASSLGSGGETQYF	TGTGCCAGCAGCTTAGGGAGCGGGGGAGAGACCCAGTACTTC
TRBV5-4	TRBJ1-2	NA	NA	CASDVHPGKTYGYTF	TGTGCCAGCGATGTCCACCCAGGAAAGACCTATGGCTACACCTTC
TRBV7-9	TRBJ2-5	NA	NA	CASSLGRTHQETQYF	TGTGCCAGCAGCTTAGGCAGAACCCACCAAGAGACCCAGTACTTC
TRBV6-6	TRBJ2-7	NA	NA	CASSSPPRGEQYF	TGTGCCAGCAGTTCCCCCCCCAGGGGCGAGCAGTACTTC
TRBV7-6	TRBJ2-7	TRBD1	NA	CASSFGQGPYEQYF	TGTGCCAGCAGCTTCGGACAGGGTCCCTACGAGCAGTACTTC
TRBV15	TRBJ1-5	TRBD1	NA	CATSREGGQGSQPQHF	TGTGCCACCAGCAGAGAGGGGGGACAGGGAAGTCAGCCCCAGCATTTT
TRBV11-2	TRBJ2-7	TRBD2	once	CASSYEGGTSSPYEQYF	TGTGCCAGCAGCTACGAAGGGGGGACTAGCTCCCCCTACGAGCAGTACTTC
TRBV18	TRBJ1-3	NA	NA	CASSPPSFSGNTIYF	TGTGCCAGCTCACCACCTTCCTTCTCTGGAAACACCATATATTTT
TRBV5-1	TRBJ2-7	TRBD1	few	CASSLADRVESYEQYF	TGCGCCAGCAGCTTGGCCGACAGGGTCGAGTCCTACGAGCAGTACTTC
TRBV13	TRBJ1-3	NA	NA	CASSLGQATYSGNTIYF	TGTGCCAGCAGCTTAGGCCAGGCTACCTACTCTGGAAACACCATATATTTT
TRBV5-1	TRBJ1-6	TRBD1	few	CASSLGQGRTPLHF	TGCGCCAGCAGCCTAGGACAGGGAAGAACACCCCTCCACTTT
TRBV6-5	TRBJ1-2	TRBD1	NA	CASSYARGLDYTF	TGTGCCAGCAGTTACGCAAGGGGGCTCGACTACACCTTC